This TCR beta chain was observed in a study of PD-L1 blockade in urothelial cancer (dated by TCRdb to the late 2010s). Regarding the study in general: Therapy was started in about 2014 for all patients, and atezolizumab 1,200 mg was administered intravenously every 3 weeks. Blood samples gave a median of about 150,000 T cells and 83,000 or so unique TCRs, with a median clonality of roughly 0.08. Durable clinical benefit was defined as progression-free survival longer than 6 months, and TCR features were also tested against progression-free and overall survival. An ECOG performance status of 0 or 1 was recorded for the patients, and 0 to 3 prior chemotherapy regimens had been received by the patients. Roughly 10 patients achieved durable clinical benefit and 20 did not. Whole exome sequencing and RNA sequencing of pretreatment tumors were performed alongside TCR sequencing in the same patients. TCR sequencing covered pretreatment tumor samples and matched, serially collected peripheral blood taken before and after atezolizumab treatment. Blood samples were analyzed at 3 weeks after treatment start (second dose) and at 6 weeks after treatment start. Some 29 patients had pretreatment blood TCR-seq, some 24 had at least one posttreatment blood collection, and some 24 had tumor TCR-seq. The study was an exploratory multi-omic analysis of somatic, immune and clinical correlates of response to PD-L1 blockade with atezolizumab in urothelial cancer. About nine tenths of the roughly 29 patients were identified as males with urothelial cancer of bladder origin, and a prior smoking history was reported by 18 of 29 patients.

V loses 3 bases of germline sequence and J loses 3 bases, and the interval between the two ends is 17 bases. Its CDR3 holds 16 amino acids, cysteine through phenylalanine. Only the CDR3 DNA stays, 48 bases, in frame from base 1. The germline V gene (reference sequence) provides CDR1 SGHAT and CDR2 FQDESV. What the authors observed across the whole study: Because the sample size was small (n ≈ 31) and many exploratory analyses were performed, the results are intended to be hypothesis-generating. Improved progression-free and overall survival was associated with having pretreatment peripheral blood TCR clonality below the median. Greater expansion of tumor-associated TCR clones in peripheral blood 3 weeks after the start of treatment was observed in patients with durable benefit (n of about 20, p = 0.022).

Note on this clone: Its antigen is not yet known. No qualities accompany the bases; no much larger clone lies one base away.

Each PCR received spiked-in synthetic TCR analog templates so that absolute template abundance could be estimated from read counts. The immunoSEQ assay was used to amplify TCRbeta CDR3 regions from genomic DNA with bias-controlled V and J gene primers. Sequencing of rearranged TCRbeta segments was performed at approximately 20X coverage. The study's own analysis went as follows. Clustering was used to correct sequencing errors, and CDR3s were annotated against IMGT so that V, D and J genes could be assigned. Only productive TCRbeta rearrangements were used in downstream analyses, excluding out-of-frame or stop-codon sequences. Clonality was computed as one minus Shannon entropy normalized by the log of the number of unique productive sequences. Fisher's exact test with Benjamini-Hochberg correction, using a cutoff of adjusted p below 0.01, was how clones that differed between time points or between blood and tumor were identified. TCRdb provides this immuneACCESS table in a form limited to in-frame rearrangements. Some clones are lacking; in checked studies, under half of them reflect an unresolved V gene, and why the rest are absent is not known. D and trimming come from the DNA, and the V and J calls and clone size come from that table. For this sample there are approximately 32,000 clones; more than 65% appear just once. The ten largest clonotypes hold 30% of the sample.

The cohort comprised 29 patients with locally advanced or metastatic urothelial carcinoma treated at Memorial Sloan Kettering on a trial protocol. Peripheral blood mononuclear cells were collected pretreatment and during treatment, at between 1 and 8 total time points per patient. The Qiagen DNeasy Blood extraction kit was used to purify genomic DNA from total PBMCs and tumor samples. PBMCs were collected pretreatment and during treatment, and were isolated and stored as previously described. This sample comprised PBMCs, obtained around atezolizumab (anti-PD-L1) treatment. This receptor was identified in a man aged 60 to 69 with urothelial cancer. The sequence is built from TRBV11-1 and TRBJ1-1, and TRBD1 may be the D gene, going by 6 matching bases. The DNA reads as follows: TGTGCCAGCAGCTTTGGGGCAGGGGTAAGAGACACTGAAGCTTTCTTT. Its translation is CASSFGAGVRDTEAFF.